One and the same sample provided the 11 T cell receptor beta chains below, sequenced in a study of identical twins. TCRdb ran MiXCR on the 5' RACE reads and lists one entry per CDR3 protein. The sample lists 1.5 million or so distinct CDR3 sequences; 25% to 35% were seen once. Sequenced material: cord blood. These receptor sequences come from a newborn girl in good health.

This clonotype has more than one count but fewer than ten. The rearrangement links TRBV2 to TRBJ2-7; D might be TRBD2 (6 bases). CDR3 length equals 15 residues. Deletions cut 10 bases from V and 2 bases from J, with 21 bases between. The germline CDR1 and CDR2 sequences are SNHLY and FYNNEI. CDR3 DNA: TGTGCCACTGGAGAACGCCGGGACTTCCCCTACGAGCAGTACTTC. It codes for CATGERRDFPYEQYF.

J is TRBJ2-7 and V is TRBV27, with D perhaps TRBD2 (7 bases). This CDR3 has 14 amino acids. The germline V gene encodes CDR1 MNHEY and CDR2 SMNVEV (reference sequence). Trimming removed 2 bases from V and 7 bases from J, with 15 bases in between. This CDR3 reads CASSLRGANNEQYF. In nucleotides, the CDR3 is TGTGCCAGCAGTTTACGGGGGGCCAACAATGAGCAGTACTTC.

This sequence joins TRBV30 and TRBJ2-5; no firm D call. The CDR3 is 14 residues long. The germline V and J ends were trimmed by 3 bases and 2 bases, with 13 bases remaining between them. CDR1 and CDR2 (germline): GTSNPN, SVGIG (reference sequence). The CDR3 spells CAWRLYPLQETQYF. The CDR3 bases are TGTGCCTGGAGATTATATCCCTTACAAGAGACCCAGTACTTC.

This clonotype has just a few counts. The genes are TRBV10-3 and TRBJ1-2; a weak D match, TRBD1 (5 bases). V lost 4 bases and J 2 bases, leaving 11 bases between the germline ends. Germline V gene sequence: CDR1 ENHRY, CDR2 SYGVKD. The CDR3 runs 14 residues. CDR3 residues: CAISAAGVNYGYTF. The CDR3 DNA sequence: TGTGCCATCAGTGCTGCGGGGGTAAACTATGGCTACACCTTC.

As to this clonotype: This may be a read error: a much more frequent sequence differs by one nucleotide. V usage is TRBV20-1 and J usage is TRBJ2-7; 7 nucleotides match TRBD1. Per the germline V gene, CDR1 is DFQATT and CDR2 is SNEGSKA (reference sequence). The CDR3 has 14 amino acids. Here the CDR3 reads CSARDRDSSYGQYF. CDR3 nucleotide sequence: TGCAGTGCTAGAGATCGGGACAGCTCCTACGGGCAGTACTTC.

This clonotype has only a few counts. CDR3 nucleotides: TGTGCCAGCAGTGAAGGAGGAGCCTCCGCCTATGGCTACACCTTC. Translated, it gives CASSEGGASAYGYTF. The chain links TRBV6-1 to TRBJ1-2; unclear D gene. V gave up 1 base and J gave up 4 bases, with 13 bases separating them. Looked up from germline, CDR1 is MNHNS and CDR2 is SASEGT. This CDR3 contains 15 residues.

This clonotype has more than one count but fewer than ten. The V call is TRBV3-1, the J call TRBJ1-4; possible D gene TRBD1, 5 bases. The V end lost 0 bases, the J end lost 13 bases, and 15 bases lay between the germline ends. This CDR3 spans 14 amino acids. Germline loops: CDR1 LGHDT, CDR2 YNNKEL (reference sequence). CDR3 residues: CASSQDWQGGGLFF. CDR3 nucleotides: TGTGCCAGCAGCCAAGATTGGCAGGGCGGGGGACTGTTTTTT.

J is TRBJ1-4 and V is TRBV28; possible D gene TRBD1, 5 bases. The CDR3 consists of 13 residues. V was shortened by 8 bases and J by 8 bases, with 15 bases between the two germline ends. Germline V CDR1 and CDR2: MDHEN, SYDVKM. DNA of the CDR3: TGTGCCAGCCTCCGGGACCGTCGAGAAAAACTGTTTTTT. Translating it yields CASLRDRREKLFF.

The count of this clonotype is one. The chain is built from TRBV12-5 and TRBJ2-2; 10 positions agree with TRBD1. This CDR3 spans 16 amino acids. V was clipped by 2 bases and J by 2 bases; unmatched bases: 2. CDR1 and CDR2 (germline): LGHNT, FRNRAP. The CDR3 DNA follows: TGTGCTAGTGGTTTGCGACAGGGGGCTAACACCGGGGAGCTGTTTTTT. This encodes CASGLRQGANTGELFF.

In this sample, this clonotype turned up a few times. The chain couples TRBV5-1 to TRBJ1-2; 8 bases fit TRBD1. Germline CDR1 SGHRS, CDR2 YFSETQ. CDR3 size: 14 residues. Trimming took 9 bases from V and 4 from J; bases not matched to a gene: 11. CDR3 coding DNA: TGCGCCACAAAAAGGGGACAGGACTTCTATGGCTACACCTTC. Its translation: CATKRGQDFYGYTF.

This clonotype came up a few times. The gene calls are TRBV2 and TRBJ2-5; D gene uncertain. This CDR3 is built from 11 residues. The V and J ends lost 10 bases and 6 bases respectively, with 12 bases between them. Per the germline V gene, CDR1 is SNHLY and CDR2 is FYNNEI. The CDR3 coding sequence is TGTGCCAACAAGGATTTACAGACCCAGTACTTC. Translation gives CANKDLQTQYF.